Listed below are T cell receptor beta chains from one sample, sequenced in a study of T cell responses to AZD1222 COVID-19 vaccine. The protocol was immunoSEQ multiplex PCR, while the TCRdb copy is restricted to in-frame clones and leaves out a portion. The sample yields about 150,000 clones, 88% seen once. This material consisted of peripheral blood, taken on day 0 of AZD1222 vaccination. The source of these receptors is an adult in good health. Both conserved end residues are part of each CDR3. Fields, in order: J gene, D gene, V gene, clone size, CDR3 protein, CDR3 DNA. The D gene is left open where the match is weak. Rows give clone size only sometimes, using once, few, many, or a class for an expanded clone.

TRBJ2-3,TRBD2,TRBV4-1,.,CASSQVPRGVTDTQYF,TGCGCCAGCAGCCAAGTCCCACGGGGGGTCACAGATACGCAGTATTTT
TRBJ2-7,.,TRBV13,once,CASSLRPDIRDEQYF,TGTGCCAGCAGCTTAAGACCCGACATTCGCGACGAGCAGTACTTC
TRBJ2-5,TRBD2,TRBV6-2/TRBV6-3,.,CASSYRGAGQETQYF,TGTGCCAGCAGTTACAGGGGAGCGGGACAAGAGACCCAGTACTTC
TRBJ1-3,.,TRBV30,.,CAWGSGFSGNTIYF,TGTGCCTGGGGCTCAGGGTTCTCTGGAAACACCATATATTTT
TRBJ1-5,.,TRBV12-3/TRBV12-4,.,CASRGYSNQPQHF,TGTGCCAGCAGAGGATATAGCAATCAGCCCCAGCATTTT
TRBJ2-7,.,TRBV6-5,few,CASSYTGRSSSYEQYF,TGTGCCAGCAGTTACACTGGACGTTCGAGCTCCTACGAGCAGTACTTC
TRBJ1-6,TRBD1,TRBV28,.,CASSPVTGRSLHF,TGTGCCAGCAGTCCTGTGACAGGGAGGTCCCTCCACTTT
TRBJ2-3,.,TRBV10-3,.,CAISSLSPTDTQYF,TGTGCCATCAGTAGCTTAAGTCCCACAGATACGCAGTATTTT
TRBJ1-5,.,TRBV30,.,CAWSPDGQPQHF,TGTGCCTGGAGCCCCGACGGTCAGCCCCAGCATTTT
TRBJ1-1,.,TRBV13,.,CASSSSLQGMNTEAFF,TGTGCCAGCAGCTCCTCCCTGCAGGGGATGAACACTGAAGCTTTCTTT
TRBJ2-1,TRBD2,TRBV9,.,CASSVATSALNEQFF,TGTGCCAGCAGCGTAGCCACTAGCGCCCTCAATGAGCAGTTCTTC
TRBJ1-1,.,TRBV6-6,once,CASSYSRGANTEAFF,TGTGCCAGCAGTTACTCGAGGGGTGCGAACACTGAAGCTTTCTTT
TRBJ1-3,.,TRBV4-2,.,CASSQDPRQLSGNTIYF,TGTGCCAGCAGCCAAGATCCCAGACAGCTGTCTGGAAACACCATATATTTT
TRBJ2-2,.,TRBV11-2,.,CASSLGPTLGELFF,TGTGCCAGCAGCTTGGGCCCGACTTTAGGGGAGCTGTTTTTT
TRBJ1-1,.,TRBV27,many,CASSLSQGRTEAFF,TGTGCCAGCAGTTTATCACAGGGAAGGACTGAAGCTTTCTTT
TRBJ1-2,.,TRBV29-1,.,CSVETGGYTF,TGCAGCGTTGAAACGGGCGGCTACACCTTC
TRBJ1-5,.,TRBV7-2,.,CASTLGRGQNQPQHF,TGTGCCAGCACCCTGGGACGTGGTCAAAATCAGCCCCAGCATTTT
TRBJ1-1,.,TRBV5-1,.,CASSVTGRVNTEAFF,TGCGCCAGCAGCGTAACCGGGAGAGTGAACACTGAAGCTTTCTTT
TRBJ2-7,TRBD2,TRBV29-1,.,CSVGSGRSREQYF,TGCAGCGTGGGTAGCGGGAGGTCCCGCGAGCAGTACTTC
TRBJ1-1,TRBD1,TRBV19,.,CASTRKGQGAPVTEAFF,TGTGCCAGTACCCGAAAAGGGCAGGGGGCGCCGGTCACTGAAGCTTTCTTT
TRBJ2-2,.,TRBV7-9,.,CASSLARGNTGELFF,TGTGCCAGCAGCTTAGCCCGGGGGAACACCGGGGAGCTGTTTTTT
TRBJ2-1,.,TRBV6-6,.,CASSYSKDNEQFF,TGTGCCAGCAGTTACTCGAAGGACAATGAGCAGTTCTTC
TRBJ2-1,.,TRBV7-2,.,CASSLVGGQWGEQFF,TGTGCCAGCAGCTTAGTAGGGGGGCAGTGGGGTGAGCAGTTCTTC
TRBJ2-7,.,TRBV9,.,CATHYEQYF,TGTGCCACCCACTACGAGCAGTACTTC
TRBJ1-1,TRBD1,TRBV11-3,.,CASSPGQAYTEAFF,TGTGCCAGCAGCCCGGGACAGGCATACACTGAAGCTTTCTTT